The entry below gives a single TCR beta chain sequence along with its context. What it recognizes is unknown. This clone may be a read error of a much larger clone one base away. Next came a second PCR, run for about 6 to 11 cycles, which used a sample-barcoded 5' primer along with a J-beta primer mix. Every cDNA molecule carried a tag from a template-switch adaptor bearing 12 random nucleotides. TCRdb used MiXCR to reprocess the 5' RACE reads, holding one entry per CDR3 protein. Of about 1 million distinct CDR3 sequences listed, 35% to 55% are singletons. The CDR3 extends over 14 amino acids. V lost 1 base and J lost 4, with 13 bases in between. The germline V gene has CDR1 SQVTM and CDR2 ANQGSEA. The sample comes from a study of blood T cells in healthy people across ages. Notes on the study in general: TCR beta diversity correlated strongly with naive T cell percentage. As age increased, TCR beta diversity per million T cells fell in a roughly linear fashion. Long-lived donors had more naive CD4+ cells and higher diversity than aged donors.

The material sequenced was blood. This clonotype originated in a woman in her sixties or seventies in good health. The chain carries TRBV29-1 and TRBJ2-5, with no clear D. The CDR3 sequence: CSVEVAGPRETQYF. The CDR3 region has the DNA TGCAGCGTTGAAGTTGCCGGACCTCGAGAGACCCAGTACTTC.